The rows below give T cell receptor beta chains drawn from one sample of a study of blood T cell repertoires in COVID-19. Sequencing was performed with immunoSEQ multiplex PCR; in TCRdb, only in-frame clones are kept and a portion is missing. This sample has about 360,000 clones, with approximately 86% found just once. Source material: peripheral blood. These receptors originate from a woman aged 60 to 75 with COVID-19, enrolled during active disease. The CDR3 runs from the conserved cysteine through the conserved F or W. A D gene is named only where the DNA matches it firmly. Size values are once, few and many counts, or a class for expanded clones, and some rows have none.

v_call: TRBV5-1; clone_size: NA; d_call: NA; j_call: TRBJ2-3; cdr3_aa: CASSDGGSSWDTQYF; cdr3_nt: TGCGCCAGCAGCGATGGGGGGTCCAGCTGGGATACGCAGTATTTT
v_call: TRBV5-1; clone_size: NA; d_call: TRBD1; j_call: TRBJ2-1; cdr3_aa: CASSPEGQLYNEQFF; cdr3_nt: TGCGCCAGCAGCCCTGAGGGACAGTTATACAATGAGCAGTTCTTC
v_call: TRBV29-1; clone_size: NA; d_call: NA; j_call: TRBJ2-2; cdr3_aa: CSVDKVGGTGELFF; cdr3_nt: TGCAGCGTTGACAAAGTGGGGGGCACCGGGGAGCTGTTTTTT
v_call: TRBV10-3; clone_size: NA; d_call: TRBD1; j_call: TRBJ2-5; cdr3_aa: CAISPGTGGETQYF; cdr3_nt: TGTGCCATCAGTCCCGGGACAGGGGGAGAGACCCAGTACTTC
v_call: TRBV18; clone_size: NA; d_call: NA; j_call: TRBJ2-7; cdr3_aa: CASSPPRSSYEQYF; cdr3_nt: TGTGCCAGCTCACCACCGAGAAGCTCCTACGAGCAGTACTTC
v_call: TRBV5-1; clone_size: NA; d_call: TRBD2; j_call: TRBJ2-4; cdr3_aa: CASSLVGGKNIQYF; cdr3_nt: TGCGCCAGCAGCTTGGTGGGAGGGAAAAACATTCAGTACTTC
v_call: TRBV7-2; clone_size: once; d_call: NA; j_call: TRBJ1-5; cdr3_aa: CASSLVGNQPQHF; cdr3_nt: TGTGCCAGCAGCTTAGTCGGTAATCAGCCCCAGCATTTT
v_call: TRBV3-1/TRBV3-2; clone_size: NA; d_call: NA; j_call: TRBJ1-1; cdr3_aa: CASSQENIPRRAFF; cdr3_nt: TGTGCCAGCAGCCAAGAAAACATCCCGCGGAGAGCTTTCTTT
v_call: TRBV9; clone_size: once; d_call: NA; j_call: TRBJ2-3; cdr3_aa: CASSVGRDPSTDTQYF; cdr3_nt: TGTGCCAGCAGCGTAGGGCGGGACCCCAGCACAGATACGCAGTATTTT
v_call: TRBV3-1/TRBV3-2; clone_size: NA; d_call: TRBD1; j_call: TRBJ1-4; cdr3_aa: CASSHPPDRGRVEKLFF; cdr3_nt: TGTGCCAGCAGCCACCCGCCCGACAGGGGGCGCGTTGAAAAACTGTTTTTT
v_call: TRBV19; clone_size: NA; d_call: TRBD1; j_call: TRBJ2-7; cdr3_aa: CASSNDRGLGEQYF; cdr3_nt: TGTGCCAGTAGTAACGACAGGGGGTTAGGAGAGCAGTACTTC
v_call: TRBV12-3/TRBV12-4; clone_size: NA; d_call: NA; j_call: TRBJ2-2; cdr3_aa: CASSSGVSGELFF; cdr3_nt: TGTGCCAGCAGTTCCGGGGTGAGCGGGGAGCTGTTTTTT
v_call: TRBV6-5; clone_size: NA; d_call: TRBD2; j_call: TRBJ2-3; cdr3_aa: CASSYELAGVGDTQYF; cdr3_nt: TGTGCCAGCAGTTACGAACTAGCGGGGGTTGGAGATACGCAGTATTTT
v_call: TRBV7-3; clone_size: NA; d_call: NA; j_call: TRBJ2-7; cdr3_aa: CASSPSRDLGEQYF; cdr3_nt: TGTGCCAGCAGCCCCTCAAGGGACTTGGGGGAGCAGTACTTC
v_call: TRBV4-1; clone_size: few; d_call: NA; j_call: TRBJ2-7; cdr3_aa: CASSPTASYEQYF; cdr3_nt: TGCGCCAGCAGTCCGACAGCTTCCTACGAGCAGTACTTC
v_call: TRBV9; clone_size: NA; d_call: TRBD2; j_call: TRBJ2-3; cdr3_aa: CASSTSGGATDTQYF; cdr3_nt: TGTGCCAGCAGCACTAGCGGGGGGGCTACAGATACGCAGTATTTT
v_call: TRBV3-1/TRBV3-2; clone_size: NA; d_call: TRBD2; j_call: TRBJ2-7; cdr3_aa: CASSQGRGKVDEQYF; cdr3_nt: TGTGCCAGCAGCCAAGGGCGGGGGAAGGTTGACGAGCAGTACTTC
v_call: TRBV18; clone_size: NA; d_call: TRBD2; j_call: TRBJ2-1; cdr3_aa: CASSPWTSFGNEQFF; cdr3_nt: TGTGCCAGCTCACCTTGGACTAGCTTTGGGAATGAGCAGTTCTTC
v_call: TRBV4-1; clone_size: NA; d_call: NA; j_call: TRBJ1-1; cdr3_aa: CASSLGGGTTEAFF; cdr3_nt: TGCGCCAGCAGCCTTGGGGGGGGCACCACTGAAGCTTTCTTT
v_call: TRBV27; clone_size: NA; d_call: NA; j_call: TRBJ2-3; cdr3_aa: CASSLTGSTDTQYF; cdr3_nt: TGTGCCAGCAGTTTAACAGGGAGCACAGATACGCAGTATTTT
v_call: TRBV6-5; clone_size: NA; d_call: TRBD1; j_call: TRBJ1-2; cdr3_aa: CASSQTGQGKGYTF; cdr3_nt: TGTGCCAGCAGCCAAACGGGACAGGGGAAGGGCTACACCTTC